The T cell receptor beta chain under discussion was sequenced for a study of blood T cell repertoires in COVID-19. Study-level background: Sources were T cells, B-cell-depleted T cells, or PBMCs; the material itself was cDNA or gDNA.

TCRdb keeps only in-frame clones here, not all; method: immunoSEQ multiplex PCR. The sample shows around 180,000 clones, roughly 86% of them seen only once. V shed 10 bases and J shed 4 bases, with 14 bases lying between them. This CDR3 spans 12 amino acids. Germline V CDR1 and CDR2: MNHNY, SVGAGI (reference sequence). This clonotype originated in a man in his forties or fifties with active or convalescent COVID-19. The source material was peripheral blood. This rearrangement joins TRBV6-6 to TRBJ2-7, with TRBD2 as a possible D gene (6 bases). CDR3 sequence (DNA): TGTGCCATCTCCGCCGGGGGTTACGAGCAGTACTTC. It yields the protein CAISAGGYEQYF.